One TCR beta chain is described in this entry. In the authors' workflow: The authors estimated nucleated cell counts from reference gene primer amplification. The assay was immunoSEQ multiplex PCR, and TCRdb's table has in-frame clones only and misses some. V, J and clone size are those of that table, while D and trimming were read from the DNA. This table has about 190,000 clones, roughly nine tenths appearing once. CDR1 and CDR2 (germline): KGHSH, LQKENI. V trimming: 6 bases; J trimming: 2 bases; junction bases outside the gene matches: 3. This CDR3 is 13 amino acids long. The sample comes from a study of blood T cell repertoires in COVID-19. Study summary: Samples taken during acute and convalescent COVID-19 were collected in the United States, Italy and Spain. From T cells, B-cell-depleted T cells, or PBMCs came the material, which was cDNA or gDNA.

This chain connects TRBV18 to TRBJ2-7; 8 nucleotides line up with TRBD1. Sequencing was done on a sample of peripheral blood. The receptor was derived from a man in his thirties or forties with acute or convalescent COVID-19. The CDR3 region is CASSAGQAYEQYF. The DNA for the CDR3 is TGTGCCAGCTCGGCGGGACAGGCCTACGAGCAGTACTTC.